The 17 T cell receptor beta chains below all came from one sample that was sequenced in a study of T cells in pancreatic ductal adenocarcinoma. No neoadjuvant therapy was given to the selected pancreatic ductal adenocarcinoma patients before their surgery. Some clones are missing from TCRdb's copy, which holds only in-frame ones; the method was immunoSEQ multiplex PCR. This table has some 16,000 clones, about 90% appearing once. Input material: PBMCs. These receptors originate from a human donor with pancreatic ductal adenocarcinoma.

The CDR3, as DNA: TGTGCCAGCAGTTCGGACTTCAATCCAGCTAACTATGGCTACACCTTC. It yields the protein CASSSDFNPANYGYTF. V usage is TRBV7-9 and J usage is TRBJ1-2, with D unresolved. The CDR3 consists of 16 residues. With 6 bases removed from V and 0 bases from J, the gap between germline ends came to 17 bases. The V gene's germline CDR1 is SEHNR and CDR2 FQNEAQ (reference sequence).

This rearrangement joins TRBV5-1 to TRBJ2-1; 9 nucleotides agree with TRBD1. The CDR3 contains 16 residues. V dropped 0 bases and J dropped 7; count of bases not matched to a gene: 8. Germline assignment: CDR1 SGHRS and CDR2 YFSETQ. In nucleotides, the CDR3 is TGCGCCAGCAGCTTGGAGGGGACAGGGTTAGTAAATGAGCAGTTCTTC. Its protein product is CASSLEGTGLVNEQFF.

The rearrangement links TRBV25-1 to TRBJ1-1, with D unclear. Trimming shortened V by 3 bases and J by 4 bases, and 6 bases separated the two germline ends. The CDR3 runs to 12 residues. CDR1 and CDR2 (germline): MGHDK, SYGVNS. CDR3 coding DNA: TGTGCCAGCAGTGAGCGGAGCACTGAAGCTTTCTTT. Translating gives CASSERSTEAFF. The full variable domain, rest sourced from reference TRBV25-1 and TRBJ1-1, is EADIYQTPRYLVIGTGKKITLECSQTMGHDKMYWYQQDPGMELHLIHYSYGVNSTEKGDLSSESTVSRIRTEHFPLTLESARPSHTSQYLCASSERSTEAFFGQGTRLTVV.

The rearrangement uses TRBV28 and TRBJ1-6, with unresolved D. Trimming removed 4 bases at V and 5 bases at J, with 3 bases between. Germline assignment: CDR1 MDHEN and CDR2 SYDVKM. The CDR3 spans 12 residues. CDR3: CASSSNNSPLHF. In DNA form, the CDR3 reads TGTGCCAGCAGTTCCAATAATTCACCCCTCCACTTT.

The CDR3 here is CAWSRTGAYQETQYF. The CDR3 coding sequence is TGTGCCTGGAGTAGGACAGGGGCGTACCAAGAGACCCAGTACTTC. J is TRBJ2-5 and V is TRBV30; 9 positions match TRBD1. This CDR3 contains 15 residues. Germline lookup yields CDR1 GTSNPN and CDR2 SVGIG (reference sequence). After removal of 2 bases from V and 0 bases from J, the junction contained 4 bases not matched to a gene. Looking up the rest from reference TRBV30 and TRBJ2-5 gives the full variable domain: SQTIHQWPATLVQPVGSPLSLECTVEGTSNPNLYWYRQAAGRGLQLLFYSVGIGQISSEVPQNLSASRPQDRQFILSSKKLLLSDSGFYLCAWSRTGAYQETQYFGPGTRLLVL.

The chain joins TRBV2 to TRBJ1-1; TRBD1 agrees at 8 bases. The germline CDR1 and CDR2 sequences are SNHLY and FYNNEI. Germline trimming cut 5 bases from V and 1 base from J; bases unmatched to any gene: 6. CDR3 size: 15 residues. As DNA, the CDR3 is TGTGCCAGCAGTCCTACCGGGACAGGGAACACTGAAGCTTTCTTT. Its protein product is CASSPTGTGNTEAFF. Full variable domain (outside the CDR3, taken from reference TRBV2 and TRBJ1-1): EPEVTQTPSHQVTQMGQEVILRCVPISNHLYFYWYRQILGQKVEFLVSFYNNEISEKSEIFDDQFSVERPDGSNFTLKIRSTKLEDSAMYFCASSPTGTGNTEAFFGQGTRLTVV.

V usage is TRBV5-8 and J usage is TRBJ2-5; a possible D gene is TRBD2 (6 bases). Trimming pared 2 bases from V and 1 base from J, leaving 15 bases between. CDR3 length: 16 residues. The germline V gene encodes CDR1 SGHTS and CDR2 YDEGEE. The CDR3 region has the DNA TGTGCCAGCAGCTTTTTCCTAGCGAGCTCCCAAGAGACCCAGTACTTC. It translates to CASSFFLASSQETQYF.

This chain connects TRBV27 to TRBJ1-2; D is possibly TRBD1 (6 bases). The CDR3 sequence is 15 residues long. Germline V gene sequence: CDR1 MNHEY, CDR2 SMNVEV (reference sequence). V lost 4 bases and J lost 8, with 20 bases in between. The CDR3 sequence: CASSSPIRGLWGYTF. The CDR3 DNA sequence: TGTGCCAGCAGTTCACCGATCCGGGGGCTTTGGGGCTACACCTTC.

This clone came up once. The V call is TRBV19, the J call TRBJ2-2, with 8 bases identical to TRBD1. The CDR3 is made up of 16 amino acids. Germline V lookup: CDR1 LNHDA, CDR2 SQIVND (reference sequence). After removal of 9 bases from V and 5 bases from J, the junction contained 14 bases not matched to a gene. The CDR3 DNA reads TGTGCCAGCACAAGCCTTGGACAGGGAAGAACCGGGGAGCTGTTTTTT. Translated, it gives CASTSLGQGRTGELFF.

CDR3 nucleotide sequence: TGTGCCAGCAGCCCCCACAGACGACAAGCTAACTATGGCTACACCTTC. Translation gives CASSPHRRQANYGYTF. V usage is TRBV11-2 and J usage is TRBJ1-2, with unresolved D. The CDR3 contains 16 residues. Trimming cost V 5 bases and J 0 bases, with 16 bases left between them. Germline V gene data show CDR1 as SGHAT and CDR2 as FQNNGV.

This clone showed up just once. V is TRBV28 and J is TRBJ2-7; TRBD2 matches at 10 bases. The CDR3 totals 15 residues. Trimming at V came to 3 bases and at J to 4 bases, leaving 6 bases not matched to a gene. Germline lookup yields CDR1 MDHEN and CDR2 SYDVKM. The CDR3 DNA is TGTGCCAGCAGTTTCCCAGCGGGAGGGCTGTACGAGCAGTACTTC. Its translation: CASSFPAGGLYEQYF.

The table lists this clone with a few counts. The chain has TRBV9 and TRBJ1-1; 8 nucleotides match TRBD1. J gave up 5 bases and V 8 bases, and 5 bases lay outside the gene matches. Germline V gives CDR1 SGDLS, CDR2 YYNGEE. The CDR3 contains 12 residues. As DNA, the CDR3 is TGTGCCAGTTCCAGGGGGCGGACTGAAGCTTTCTTT. Translating gives CASSRGRTEAFF.

The gene calls are TRBV19 and TRBJ1-2, with 9 nucleotides matching TRBD1. With V trimmed by 0 bases and J by 2 bases, 19 bases remained unmatched. This CDR3 spans 21 amino acids. Per the germline V gene, CDR1 is LNHDA and CDR2 is SQIVND (reference sequence). The CDR3 DNA reads TGTGCCAGTAGTATAGATCGCACGCTCCGCGACAGGGGGGAGATAAACTATGGCTACACCTTC. Translated: CASSIDRTLRDRGEINYGYTF.

Written as DNA, the CDR3 is TGTGCCAGCAGCCCCAGGAATGACGCCATCTACAATGAGCAGTTCTTC. It encodes CASSPRNDAIYNEQFF. The genes are TRBV7-8 and TRBJ2-1, with no clear D. The germline V gene encodes CDR1 SGHVS and CDR2 FQNEAQ. This CDR3 is 16 amino acids long. Trimming pared 5 bases from V and 3 bases from J, leaving 17 bases between.

J is TRBJ2-6 and V is TRBV30, with 12 positions matching TRBD1. There are 21 residues in the CDR3. Germline assignment: CDR1 GTSNPN and CDR2 SVGIG (reference sequence). J was trimmed by 0 bases and V by 3 bases; bases with no gene match: 15. CDR3 DNA sequence: TGTGCCTGGAGAAGGGATGGGACAGGGGGCGGAGGAAGCTCTGGGGCCAACGTCCTGACTTTC. This codes for CAWRRDGTGGGGSSGANVLTF.

This chain connects TRBV4-3 to TRBJ2-3; D is undetermined. CDR1 and CDR2 (germline): LGHNA, YSLEER. V was pared by 0 bases and J by 1 base, with 5 bases between. This CDR3 is 14 amino acids long. CDR3 nucleotides: TGCGCCAGCAGCCAAGATGCCCGCACAGATACGCAGTATTTT. Protein product: CASSQDARTDTQYF.

This clone has more than one count but fewer than ten. The rearrangement uses TRBV5-1 and TRBJ2-5; 8 bases match TRBD1. With V trimmed by 0 bases and J by 1 base, 5 bases remained unmatched. This CDR3 has 16 residues. From germline, CDR1 is SGHRS and CDR2 YFSETQ. The CDR3 reads CASSLAGGQGQETQYF. The DNA for the CDR3 is TGCGCCAGCAGCTTGGCGGGTGGACAGGGCCAAGAGACCCAGTACTTC.